Each of the 28 T cell receptor beta chains below was sequenced from the same sample in a study of siplizumab effects on memory and regulatory T cells. The assay was immunoSEQ multiplex PCR, and TCRdb's table has in-frame clones only and misses some. The repertoire has tens of thousands of clones, nearly 98% of them found once; the top ten carry about 0.1%. Sample: naive CD8+ T cells sorted from blood. The receptors shown here come from a human donor in good health.

This sequence joins TRBV13 and TRBJ2-3; the D call may be TRBD1 or TRBD2 (5 bases each). There are 16 residues in the CDR3. From germline, CDR1 is PRHDT and CDR2 FYEKMQ (reference sequence). V dropped 3 bases and J dropped 5 bases, with 18 bases sitting between them. The CDR3 bases are TGTGCCAGCAGCTTTCACGGGACGGAGATTAGAGATACGCAGTATTTT. It codes for CASSFHGTEIRDTQYF. Full variable domain (remainder filled in from reference TRBV13 and TRBJ2-3): AAGVIQSPRHLIKEKRETATLKCYPIPRHDTVYWYQQGPGQDPQFLISFYEKMQSDKGSIPDRFSAQQFSDYHSELNMSSLELGDSALYFCASSFHGTEIRDTQYFGPGTRLTVL.

This chain connects TRBV29-1 to TRBJ2-5; D not resolved. The CDR3 runs 13 residues. V dropped 3 bases and J dropped 1 base, with 9 bases sitting between them. From germline, CDR1 is SQVTM and CDR2 ANQGSEA. CDR3 nucleotides: TGCAGCGTTGACTCTGGGTTCCAAGAGACCCAGTACTTC. This gives the protein CSVDSGFQETQYF.

The rearrangement joins TRBV7-6 to TRBJ2-7, with 9 bases fitting TRBD1. The V gene end was trimmed by 5 bases and the J gene end by 3 bases; junction bases not matched to a gene: 5. This CDR3 is built from 14 residues. The germline gives CDR1 SGHVS, CDR2 FNYEAQ. CDR3 in DNA: TGTGCCAGCAGCCCCGGACAGGGGTTCTACGAGCAGTACTTC. It codes for CASSPGQGFYEQYF.

The chain couples TRBV2 to TRBJ2-2; 7 nucleotides match TRBD2. The length of the CDR3 is 13 residues. CDR1 is SNHLY, CDR2 FYNNEI, per germline. Trimming took 3 bases from V and 6 from J; bases not matched to a gene: 1. CDR3 sequence (DNA): TGTGCCAGCAGTGAGGGAGGGGCCGGGGAGCTGTTTTTT. Its translation is CASSEGGAGELFF.

V and J are TRBV5-4 and TRBJ2-7; D ambiguous. The ends were cut back, 4 bases at V and 3 bases at J, with 11 bases in the middle. The CDR3 sequence is 13 residues long. Germline CDR1 is SGHNT and CDR2 is YYREEE (reference sequence). The CDR3 loop is CASSPFWVYEQYF. The CDR3 DNA reads TGTGCCAGCAGCCCGTTTTGGGTCTACGAGCAGTACTTC.

A single count supports this clone. This chain links TRBV14 with TRBJ2-7; 8 bases fit TRBD2. Germline CDR1 reads SGHDN; CDR2 reads FVKESK. V lost 3 bases to trimming and J lost 3 bases; unmatched junction nucleotides: 10. The CDR3 is 16 amino acids. In nucleotides, the CDR3 is TGTGCCAGCAGCCAGTTCGCTAGCGGGTTAGTCTACGAGCAGTACTTC. Translation gives CASSQFASGLVYEQYF.

This chain joins TRBV4-1 and TRBJ2-5, with D perhaps TRBD1 (6 bases). The germline CDR1 and CDR2 sequences are MGHRA and YSYEKL. The V end was cut by 5 bases, the J end by 1 base, with 11 bases between. CDR3 length: 14 amino acids. CDR3 DNA: TGCGCCAGCAGCTCGCAGGGGTCCCAAGAGACCCAGTACTTC. Protein: CASSSQGSQETQYF.

The CDR3 DNA sequence: TGTGCCAGCAGCTTATGGACTAGCGGGTACCAAGAGACCCAGTACTTC. It specifies CASSLWTSGYQETQYF. The V gene is TRBV7-9, the J gene TRBJ2-5; 11 nucleotides match TRBD2. The CDR3 is 16 amino acids. The J segment lost 0 bases and the V segment lost 2 bases, leaving 2 bases of the junction unmatched. Germline V lookup: CDR1 SEHNR, CDR2 FQNEAQ (reference sequence).

This sequence joins TRBV19 and TRBJ1-1; the D gene is possibly TRBD1 (6 bases). Deletions cut 4 bases from V and 3 bases from J, with 12 bases between. Germline CDR1 LNHDA, CDR2 SQIVND (reference sequence). The CDR3 loop spans 14 amino acids. This CDR3 reads CASSKWGLDTEAFF. CDR3 coding DNA: TGTGCCAGTAGTAAATGGGGGCTGGACACTGAAGCTTTCTTT.

The chain links TRBV19 to TRBJ2-1; D is perhaps TRBD1 (7 bases). CDR1 and CDR2 (germline): LNHDA, SQIVND (reference sequence). V was pared by 3 bases and J by 5 bases, with 14 bases between. This CDR3 is built from 15 residues. The CDR3, as DNA: TGTGCCAGTAGTATCGCGGCAGGGGGGAACAATGAGCAGTTCTTC. Protein sequence: CASSIAAGGNNEQFF.

V usage is TRBV11-3 and J usage is TRBJ1-1; D call uncertain. In germline, CDR1 is SGHNT, CDR2 YENEEA. The CDR3 covers 18 residues. V lost 2 bases, J lost 0 bases, and 19 bases lay in between. The CDR3 here is CASSLMRAPGVMNTEAFF. CDR3 DNA sequence: TGTGCCAGCAGCTTAATGAGAGCACCTGGGGTTATGAACACTGAAGCTTTCTTT.

The gene calls are TRBV6-6 and TRBJ1-1, with 8 bases that match TRBD1. There are 14 residues in the CDR3. Germline CDR1 and CDR2: MNHNY and SVGAGI (reference sequence). The J segment lost 0 bases and the V segment lost 6 bases, leaving 3 bases of the junction unmatched. CDR3 sequence (DNA): TGTGCCAGCAGGGTACAGGGGGTGAACACTGAAGCTTTCTTT. Amino acids: CASRVQGVNTEAFF.

The chain has TRBV15 and TRBJ1-2; D ambiguous. The germline gives CDR1 LNHNV, CDR2 YYDKDF (reference sequence). The CDR3 loop spans 12 amino acids. V was cut by 1 base and J by 7 bases, with 7 bases left in between. The CDR3 loop is CATSRGTGGYTF. The CDR3 DNA is TGTGCCACCAGCAGAGGGACGGGTGGCTACACCTTC.

Concerning this clone: The junction shows a germline mismatch at one end, possibly a read error. The chain recombines TRBV15 with TRBJ1-2, with 8 bases fitting TRBD1. CDR3 length equals 14 residues. Germline CDR1 reads LNHNV; CDR2 reads YYDKDF (reference sequence). The CDR3 region is CAASRETTGVGYTF. The CDR3 nucleotides read TGTGCCGCCAGCAGAGAAACGACAGGGGTTGGCTACACCTTC.

This chain connects TRBV29-1 to TRBJ2-7, with TRBD1 matching over 7 bases. Trimming took 3 bases from V and 1 from J; bases not matched to a gene: 3. The CDR3 is made up of 13 amino acids. Per germline, CDR1 SQVTM and CDR2 ANQGSEA. The CDR3 region is CSVETGISYEQYF. The CDR3 DNA is TGCAGCGTTGAGACAGGGATATCCTACGAGCAGTACTTC.

The gene calls are TRBV19 and TRBJ1-5, with D possibly being TRBD1 (5 bases). Trimming took off 1 base at V and 11 bases at J, with 21 bases between the two ends. Germline values: CDR1 LNHDA, CDR2 SQIVND (reference sequence). The CDR3 is 16 amino acids. DNA for the CDR3: TGTGCCAGTAGTATAGGCCCGACAGTTCTCCAACTGGCCCAGCATTTT. It codes for CASSIGPTVLQLAQHF.

V usage is TRBV28 and J usage is TRBJ2-7; no clear D. With 5 bases removed from V and 4 bases from J, the gap between germline ends came to 6 bases. The CDR3 has 11 amino acids. Germline CDR1 and CDR2: MDHEN and SYDVKM. The CDR3 DNA reads as TGTGCCAGCAGTCCCTATTACGAGCAGTACTTC. It specifies CASSPYYEQYF.

The genes are TRBV11-1 and TRBJ1-1, with 8 nucleotides matching TRBD1. Germline CDR1 SGHAT, CDR2 FQDESV (reference sequence). The CDR3 runs to 15 residues. V shed 2 bases, J shed 3 bases, and the junction held 5 bases outside the gene matches. CDR3 coding DNA: TGTGCCAGCAGCTTATTAACAGGGGGAGACACTGAAGCTTTCTTT. Encoded protein: CASSLLTGGDTEAFF. The complete variable domain, with remaining parts taken from reference TRBV11-1 and TRBJ1-1, reads EAEVAQSPRYKITEKSQAVAFWCDPISGHATLYWYRQILGQGPELLVQFQDESVVDDSQLPKDRFSAERLKGVDSTLKIQPAELGDSAMYLCASSLLTGGDTEAFFGQGTRLTVV.

This rearrangement joins TRBV6-5 to TRBJ1-4; D is perhaps TRBD1 (5 bases). This CDR3 has 13 residues. V was trimmed by 7 bases and J by 4 bases, leaving 10 bases between them. Germline loops: CDR1 MNHEY, CDR2 SVGAGI. The CDR3 sequence: CASTGSFNEKLFF. The DNA for the CDR3 is TGTGCCAGCACAGGGTCCTTTAATGAAAAACTGTTTTTT.

This clone has only one observation. The chain carries TRBV6-5 and TRBJ2-1; D is ambiguous. The CDR3 contains 15 residues. Deletions cut 2 bases from V and 0 bases from J, with 8 bases between. From germline, CDR1 is MNHEY and CDR2 SVGAGI. As DNA, the CDR3 is TGTGCCAGCAGTTACCGAGGCCCCTCCTACAATGAGCAGTTCTTC. As protein: CASSYRGPSYNEQFF.

This sequence joins TRBV29-1 and TRBJ1-2; 9 bases fit TRBD1. Per germline, CDR1 SQVTM and CDR2 ANQGSEA. CDR3 length equals 13 residues. V shed 6 bases and J 8 bases; nucleotides not matched to a gene: 10. The CDR3 nucleotides read TGCAGCGTGGACACAGGGGGCGTTGGAGGCTACACCTTC. This encodes CSVDTGGVGGYTF.

This sequence joins TRBV28 and TRBJ2-5, with 11 bases that match TRBD2. Germline loops: CDR1 MDHEN, CDR2 SYDVKM. The V and J ends lost 6 bases and 5 bases, in that order; junction bases with no gene match: 8. CDR3 length equals 15 residues. The CDR3 DNA reads as TGTGCCAGCAGCCTTCTAGCGGGGGGCGACGAGACCCAGTACTTC. Translating it yields CASSLLAGGDETQYF.

This rearrangement joins TRBV7-2 to TRBJ2-3; D is ambiguous. V lost 2 bases, J lost 8 bases, and 8 bases lay in between. Germline values: CDR1 SGHTA, CDR2 FQGNSA. The CDR3 covers 12 residues. The CDR3 here is CASSLLAVTQYF. As DNA, the CDR3 is TGTGCCAGCAGCTTATTGGCCGTTACGCAGTATTTT.

This clone was observed once. The V and J genes are TRBV5-1 and TRBJ2-7, with D perhaps TRBD1 (5 bases). The CDR3 is 13 residues long. Trimming took off 4 bases at V and 3 bases at J, with 11 bases between the two ends. Germline assignment: CDR1 SGHRS and CDR2 YFSETQ. In DNA form, the CDR3 reads TGCGCCAGCAGCGTGACGACAGACTACGAGCAGTACTTC. This gives the protein CASSVTTDYEQYF.

The rearrangement uses TRBV5-4 and TRBJ2-5, with D tentatively TRBD2 (6 bases). V lost 7 bases and J lost 9, with 19 bases in between. There are 13 residues in the CDR3. The V gene's germline CDR1 is SGHNT and CDR2 YYREEE (reference sequence). This chain's CDR3 is CASRKEPGEPQYF. The CDR3 coding sequence is TGTGCCAGCCGCAAGGAACCGGGGGAGCCCCAGTACTTC.

The CDR3, as DNA: TGTGCCAGCAGTCTGTCAGGGGCCCTCTCCTACGAGCAGTACTTC. Residues: CASSLSGALSYEQYF. The rearrangement links TRBV5-5 to TRBJ2-7, with D tentatively TRBD1 (6 bases). The V gene's germline CDR1 is SGHKS and CDR2 YYEKEE (reference sequence). The length of the CDR3 is 15 residues. V lost 5 bases, J lost 0 bases, and 15 bases lay in between.

The chain employs TRBV7-2 and TRBJ2-7, with 9 bases aligning to TRBD2. The CDR3 covers 15 residues. CDR1 is SGHTA and CDR2 is FQGNSA in the germline V gene. V was clipped by 1 base and J by 7 bases; unmatched bases: 8. The CDR3 is CASSLGGRGGLEQYF. CDR3 bases: TGTGCCAGCAGCTTAGGGGGGCGGGGGGGCCTGGAGCAGTACTTC.

V usage is TRBV12-5 and J usage is TRBJ1-1, with 8 positions matching TRBD1. Germline CDR1 and CDR2: LGHNT and FRNRAP. With V trimmed by 0 bases and J by 1 base, 4 bases remained unmatched. The CDR3 is 16 residues long. CDR3 amino acids: CASGLVQGAENTEAFF. In nucleotides, the CDR3 is TGTGCTAGTGGTTTGGTCCAGGGGGCGGAGAACACTGAAGCTTTCTTT. The full variable domain, with the rest looked up from reference TRBV12-5 and TRBJ1-1, is DARVTQTPRHKVTEMGQEVTMRCQPILGHNTVFWYRQTMMQGLELLAYFRNRAPLDDSGMPKDRFSAEMPDATLATLKIQPSEPRDSAVYFCASGLVQGAENTEAFFGQGTRLTVV.